What follows is one T cell receptor (beta chain) and its context. Its antigen is unidentified. The junction differs from germline at one of its ends, possibly a read error. CDR3 and TCR beta VDJ profiling relied on a genomic DNA template. Via MiXCR, TCRdb re-called the reads, giving one row per CDR3 protein. The sample holds 200,000 to 250,000 distinct CDR3 sequences, 34% seen once. Germline assignment: CDR1 LGHDT and CDR2 YNNKEL (reference sequence). The CDR3 is 13 amino acids. This sample was taken from a study of CD8+CD57+ T cells in acquired aplastic anemia. At the level of the study: Mean yield of DNA from sorted CD4+ and CD8+ cells was about 3.2 ug. Sequencing produced an average of about 10 million reads per healthy donor for CD4+ cells. Overall study findings and caveats: About 30 was the count of CD8+ CDR3 sequences that patients shared with controls. Patients showed no significant difference from controls in CD8+ Simpson's diversity.

The material sequenced was sorted CD4+, CD8+, or CD8+CD57+ T cells (not recorded which) from PBMCs. This chain uses TRBV3-1 with TRBJ2-5, with D possibly being TRBD2 (5 bases). The TCR originated in a human donor in good health, serving as a control. The CDR3 is CASSQDGERVHLF. DNA for the CDR3: TGTGCCAGCAGCCAAGATGGGGAGCGTGTCCACCTCTTC.